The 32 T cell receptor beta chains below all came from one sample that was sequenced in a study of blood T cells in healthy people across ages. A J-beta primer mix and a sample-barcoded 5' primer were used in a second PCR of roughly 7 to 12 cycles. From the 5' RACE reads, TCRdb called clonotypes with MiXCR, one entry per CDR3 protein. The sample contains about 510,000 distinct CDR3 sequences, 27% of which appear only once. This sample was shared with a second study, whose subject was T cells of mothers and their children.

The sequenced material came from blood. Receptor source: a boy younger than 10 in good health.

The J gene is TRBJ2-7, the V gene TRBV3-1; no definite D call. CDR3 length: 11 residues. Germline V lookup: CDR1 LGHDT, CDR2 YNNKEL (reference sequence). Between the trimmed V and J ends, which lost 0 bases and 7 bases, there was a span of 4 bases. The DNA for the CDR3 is TGTGCCAGCAGCCAAGAGCGGGAGCAGTACTTC. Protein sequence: CASSQEREQYF.

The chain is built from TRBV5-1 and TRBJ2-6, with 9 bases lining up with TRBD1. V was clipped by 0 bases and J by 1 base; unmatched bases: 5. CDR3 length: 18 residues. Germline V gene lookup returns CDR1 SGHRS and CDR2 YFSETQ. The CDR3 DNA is TGCGCCAGCAGCTTGGCGGGGGACAGGGTGTCTGGGGCCAACGTCCTGACTTTC. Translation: CASSLAGDRVSGANVLTF.

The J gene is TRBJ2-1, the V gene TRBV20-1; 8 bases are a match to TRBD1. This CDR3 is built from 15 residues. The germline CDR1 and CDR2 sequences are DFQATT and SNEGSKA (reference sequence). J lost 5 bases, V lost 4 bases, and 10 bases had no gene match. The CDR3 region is CSATSARGRNNEQFF. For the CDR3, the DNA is TGCAGTGCTACCTCCGCCAGGGGGCGGAACAATGAGCAGTTCTTC.

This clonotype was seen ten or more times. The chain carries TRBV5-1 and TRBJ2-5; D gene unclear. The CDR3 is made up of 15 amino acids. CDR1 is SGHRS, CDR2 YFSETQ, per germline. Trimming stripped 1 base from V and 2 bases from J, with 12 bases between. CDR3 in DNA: TGCGCCAGCAGCTTGAGCCCGGGTAGACAAGAGACCCAGTACTTC. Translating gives CASSLSPGRQETQYF.

CDR3 DNA: TGCGCCAGCAGCCAAGAAGTAGGTTCGAATGGAAACACCATATATTTT. As protein: CASSQEVGSNGNTIYF. The V gene is TRBV4-1, the J gene TRBJ1-3, with unresolved D. Germline loops: CDR1 MGHRA, CDR2 YSYEKL. The CDR3 sequence is 16 residues long. With 0 bases removed from V and 3 bases from J, the gap between germline ends came to 12 bases.

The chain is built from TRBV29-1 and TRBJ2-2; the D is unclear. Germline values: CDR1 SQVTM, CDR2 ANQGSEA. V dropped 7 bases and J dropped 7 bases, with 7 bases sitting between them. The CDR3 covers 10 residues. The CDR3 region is CSEVVGELFF. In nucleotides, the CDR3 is TGCAGCGAGGTGGTCGGGGAGCTGTTTTTT.

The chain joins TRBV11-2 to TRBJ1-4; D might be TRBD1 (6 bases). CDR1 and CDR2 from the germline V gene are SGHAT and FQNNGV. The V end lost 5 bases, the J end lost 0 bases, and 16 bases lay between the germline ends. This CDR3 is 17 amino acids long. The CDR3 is CASSEVRGIATNEKLFF. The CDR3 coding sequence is TGTGCCAGCAGCGAAGTGAGGGGGATTGCAACTAATGAAAAACTGTTTTTT.

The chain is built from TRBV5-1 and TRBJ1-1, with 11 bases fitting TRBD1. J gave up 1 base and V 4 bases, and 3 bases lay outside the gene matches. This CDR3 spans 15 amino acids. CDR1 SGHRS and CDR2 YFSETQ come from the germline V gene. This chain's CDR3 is CASSVGQGANTEAFF. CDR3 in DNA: TGCGCCAGCAGCGTCGGACAGGGGGCGAACACTGAAGCTTTCTTT.

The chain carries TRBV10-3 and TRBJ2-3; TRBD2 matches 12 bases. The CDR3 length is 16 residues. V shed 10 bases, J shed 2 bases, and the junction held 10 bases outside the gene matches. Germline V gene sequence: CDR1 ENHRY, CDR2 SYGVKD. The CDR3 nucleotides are TGTGCCACCGACTCGAGACTAGCGGGAGACACAGATACGCAGTATTTT. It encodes CATDSRLAGDTDTQYF.

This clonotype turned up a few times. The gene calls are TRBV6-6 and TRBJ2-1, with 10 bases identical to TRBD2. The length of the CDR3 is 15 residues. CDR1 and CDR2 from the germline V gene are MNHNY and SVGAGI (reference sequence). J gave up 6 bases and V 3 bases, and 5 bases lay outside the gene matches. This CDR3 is CASSYKRGGSNEQFF. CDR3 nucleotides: TGTGCCAGCAGTTATAAGCGGGGGGGGTCCAATGAGCAGTTCTTC.

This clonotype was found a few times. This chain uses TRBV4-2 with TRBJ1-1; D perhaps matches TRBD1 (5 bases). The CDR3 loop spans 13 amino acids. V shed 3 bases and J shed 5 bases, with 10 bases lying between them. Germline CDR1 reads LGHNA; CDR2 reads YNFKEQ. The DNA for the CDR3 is TGTGCCAGCAGCCACCAGGGAGAGACTGAAGCTTTCTTT. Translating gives CASSHQGETEAFF.

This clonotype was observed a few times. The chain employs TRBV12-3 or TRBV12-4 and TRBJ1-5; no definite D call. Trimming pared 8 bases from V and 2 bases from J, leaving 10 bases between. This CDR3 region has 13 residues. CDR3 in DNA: TGTGCCAGCGCTACGGGTCGCAATCAGCCCCAGCATTTT. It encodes CASATGRNQPQHF.

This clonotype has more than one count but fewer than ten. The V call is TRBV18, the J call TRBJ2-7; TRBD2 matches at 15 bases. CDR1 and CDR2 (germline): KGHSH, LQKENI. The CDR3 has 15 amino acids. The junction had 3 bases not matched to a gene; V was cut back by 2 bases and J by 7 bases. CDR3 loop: CASSPGTSGRREQYF. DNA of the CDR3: TGTGCCAGCTCACCAGGGACTAGCGGGAGGCGGGAGCAGTACTTC.

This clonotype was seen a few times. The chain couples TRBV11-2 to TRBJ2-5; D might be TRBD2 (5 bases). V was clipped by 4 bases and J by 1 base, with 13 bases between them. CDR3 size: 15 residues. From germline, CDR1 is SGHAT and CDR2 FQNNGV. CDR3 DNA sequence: TGTGCCAGCAGCTCCATCAACGAGGGCCAAGAGACCCAGTACTTC. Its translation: CASSSINEGQETQYF.

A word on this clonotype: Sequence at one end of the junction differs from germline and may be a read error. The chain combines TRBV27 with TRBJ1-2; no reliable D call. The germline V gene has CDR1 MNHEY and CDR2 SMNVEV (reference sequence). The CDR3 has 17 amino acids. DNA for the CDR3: TGTGCCAGTAGTTTATCGTTAGAGGATGGCTACGTCTATGGCTACACCTTC. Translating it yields CASSLSLEDGYVYGYTF.

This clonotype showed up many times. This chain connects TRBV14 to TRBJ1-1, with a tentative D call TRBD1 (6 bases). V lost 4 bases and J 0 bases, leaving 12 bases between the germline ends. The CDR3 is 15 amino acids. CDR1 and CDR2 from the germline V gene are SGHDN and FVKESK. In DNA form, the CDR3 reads TGTGCCAGCAGCCGTTCAGGGGCCCTGAACACTGAAGCTTTCTTT. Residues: CASSRSGALNTEAFF.

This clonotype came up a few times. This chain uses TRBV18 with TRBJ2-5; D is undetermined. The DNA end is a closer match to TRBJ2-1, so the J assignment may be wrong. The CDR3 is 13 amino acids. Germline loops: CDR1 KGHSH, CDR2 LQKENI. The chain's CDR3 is CASSSDAYNEQFF. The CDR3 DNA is TGTGCCAGCTCATCAGACGCGTACAATGAGCAGTTCTTC.

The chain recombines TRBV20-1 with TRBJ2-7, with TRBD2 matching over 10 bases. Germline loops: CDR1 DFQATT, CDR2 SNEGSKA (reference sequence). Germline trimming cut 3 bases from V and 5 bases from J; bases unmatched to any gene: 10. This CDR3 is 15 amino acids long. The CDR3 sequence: CSASFPLAGVDEQYF. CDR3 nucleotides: TGCAGTGCTAGCTTCCCCCTAGCGGGAGTGGACGAGCAGTACTTC.

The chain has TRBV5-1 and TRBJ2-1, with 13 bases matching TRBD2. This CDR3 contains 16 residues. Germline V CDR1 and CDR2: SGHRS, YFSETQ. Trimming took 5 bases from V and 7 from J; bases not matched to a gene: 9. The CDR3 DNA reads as TGCGCCAGCAGACAGTGGACTAGCGGGGGCGGAAATGAGCAGTTCTTC. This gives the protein CASRQWTSGGGNEQFF.

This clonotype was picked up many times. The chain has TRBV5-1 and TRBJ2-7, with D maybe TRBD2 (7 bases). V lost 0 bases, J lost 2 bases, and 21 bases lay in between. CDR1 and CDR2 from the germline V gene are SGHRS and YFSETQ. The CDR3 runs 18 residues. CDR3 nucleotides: TGCGCCAGCAGCTTGGCTCCCCAAGGGGGGGCTAGCCCCTACGAGCAGTACTTC. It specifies CASSLAPQGGASPYEQYF.

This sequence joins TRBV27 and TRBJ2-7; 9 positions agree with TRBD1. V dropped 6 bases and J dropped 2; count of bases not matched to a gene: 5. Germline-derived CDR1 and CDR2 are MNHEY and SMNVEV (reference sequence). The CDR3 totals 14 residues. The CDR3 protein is CASRTGTGTYEQYF. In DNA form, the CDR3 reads TGTGCCAGCAGAACGGGGACAGGGACCTACGAGCAGTACTTC.

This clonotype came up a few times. The CDR3 DNA follows: TGTGCCAGCAGCCAAACAGGGGTTGGAGAGACCCAGTACTTC. This sequence encodes CASSQTGVGETQYF. V usage is TRBV3-1 and J usage is TRBJ2-5, with 7 positions matching TRBD1. V lost 2 bases to trimming and J lost 4 bases; unmatched junction nucleotides: 4. The germline CDR1 and CDR2 sequences are LGHDT and YNNKEL (reference sequence). This CDR3 has 14 residues.

The CDR3, as DNA: TGTGCCAGCAGCGTCATAGGGAACACCGGGGAGCTGTTTTTT. Protein product: CASSVIGNTGELFF. V and J are TRBV9 and TRBJ2-2, with D unresolved. The germline V gene encodes CDR1 SGDLS and CDR2 YYNGEE. This CDR3 has 14 amino acids. The V gene lost 2 bases and the J gene lost 1 base, with 6 bases spanning the gap.

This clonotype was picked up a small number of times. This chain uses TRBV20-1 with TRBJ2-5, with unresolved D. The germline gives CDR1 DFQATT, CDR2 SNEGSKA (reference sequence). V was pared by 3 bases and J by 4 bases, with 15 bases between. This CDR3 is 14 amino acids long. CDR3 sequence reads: CSASDATRRETQYF. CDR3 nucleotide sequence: TGCAGTGCTAGTGATGCAACCAGGCGAGAGACCCAGTACTTC.

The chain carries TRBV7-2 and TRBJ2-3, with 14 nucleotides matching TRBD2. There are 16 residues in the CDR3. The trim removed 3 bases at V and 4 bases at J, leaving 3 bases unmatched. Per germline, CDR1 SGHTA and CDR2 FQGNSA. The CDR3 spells CASSFGLAGGADTQYF. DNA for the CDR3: TGTGCCAGCAGCTTCGGACTAGCGGGAGGCGCAGATACGCAGTATTTT. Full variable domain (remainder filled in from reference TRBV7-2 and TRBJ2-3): GAGVSQSPSNKVTEKGKDVELRCDPISGHTALYWYRQSLGQGLEFLIYFQGNSAPDKSGLPSDRFSAERTGGSVSTLTIQRTQQEDSAVYLCASSFGLAGGADTQYFGPGTRLTVL.

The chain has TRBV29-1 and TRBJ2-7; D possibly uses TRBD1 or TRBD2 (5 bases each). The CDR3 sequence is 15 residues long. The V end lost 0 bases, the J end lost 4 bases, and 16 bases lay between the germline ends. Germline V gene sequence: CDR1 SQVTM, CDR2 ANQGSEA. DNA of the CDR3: TGCAGCGTTGAAGAGAGGGGAAGAGGAGAGTACGAGCAGTACTTC. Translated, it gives CSVEERGRGEYEQYF.

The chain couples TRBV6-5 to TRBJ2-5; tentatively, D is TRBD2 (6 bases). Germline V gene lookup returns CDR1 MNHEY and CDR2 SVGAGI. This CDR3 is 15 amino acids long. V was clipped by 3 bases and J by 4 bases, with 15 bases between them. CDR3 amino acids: CASSYYGSGRETQYF. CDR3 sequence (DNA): TGTGCCAGCAGTTATTACGGGAGTGGTCGAGAGACCCAGTACTTC.

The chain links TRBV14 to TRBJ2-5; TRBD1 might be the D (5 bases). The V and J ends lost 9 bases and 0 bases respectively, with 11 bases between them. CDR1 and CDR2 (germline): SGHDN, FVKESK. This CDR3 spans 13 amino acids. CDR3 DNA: TGTGCCAGTTCGCAGGGCAACCAAGAGACCCAGTACTTC. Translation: CASSQGNQETQYF.

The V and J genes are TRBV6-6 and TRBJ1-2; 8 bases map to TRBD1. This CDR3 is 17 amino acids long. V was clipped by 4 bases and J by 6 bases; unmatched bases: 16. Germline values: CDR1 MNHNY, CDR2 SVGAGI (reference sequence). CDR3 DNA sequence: TGTGCCAGCAGTTCCAACCCTTTGCAGGGGGCGCGCAATGGCTACACCTTC. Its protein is CASSSNPLQGARNGYTF.

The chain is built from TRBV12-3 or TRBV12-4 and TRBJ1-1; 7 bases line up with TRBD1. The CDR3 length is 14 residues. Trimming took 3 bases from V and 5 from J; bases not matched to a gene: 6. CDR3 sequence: CASSLRGPGTEAFF. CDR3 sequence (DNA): TGTGCCAGCAGTTTGAGGGGGCCGGGGACTGAAGCTTTCTTT.

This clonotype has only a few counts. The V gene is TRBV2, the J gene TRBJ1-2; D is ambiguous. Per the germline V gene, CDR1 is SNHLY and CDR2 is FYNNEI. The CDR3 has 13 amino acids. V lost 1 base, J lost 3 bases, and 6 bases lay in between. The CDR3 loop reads CASSEVADYGYTF. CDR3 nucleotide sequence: TGTGCCAGCAGTGAAGTGGCGGACTATGGCTACACCTTC. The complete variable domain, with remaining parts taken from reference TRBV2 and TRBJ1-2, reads EPEVTQTPSHQVTQMGQEVILRCVPISNHLYFYWYRQILGQKVEFLVSFYNNEISEKSEIFDDQFSVERPDGSNFTLKIRSTKLEDSAMYFCASSEVADYGYTFGSGTRLTVV.

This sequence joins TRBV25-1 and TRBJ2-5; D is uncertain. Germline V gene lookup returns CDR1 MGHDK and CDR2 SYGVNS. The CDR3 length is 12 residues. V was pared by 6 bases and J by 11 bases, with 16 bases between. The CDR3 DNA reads TGTGCCAGCAGCCTTAGCTCCTACGGGCAGTACTTC. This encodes CASSLSSYGQYF.